This is a list of T cell receptor beta chains from one sample in a study of blood T cell repertoires in COVID-19. Libraries were prepared by immunoSEQ multiplex PCR; TCRdb keeps only in-frame clonotypes and omits some of them. The data contain 200,000 or so clones, roughly 80% of them seen just once; the ten biggest clones take up approximately 15%. Sequenced input: peripheral blood. All receptors derive from a man between 60 and 70 years old with active or convalescent COVID-19. The CDR3 runs from the conserved cysteine through the conserved F or W. The D gene is left open where the match is weak. Clone size, where shown, is once, few, many, or a class for clones that have expanded.

TGTGCCAGTAGTAGGGTGAGACTAGCGGGCGCAGAGAGTGGCGAGCAGTACTTC,CASSRVRLAGAESGEQYF,TRBV19,TRBJ2-7,few,TRBD2
TGTGCCAGCAGCTCGGGACTAGCGAGCTCACAGTATTTT,CASSSGLASSQYF,TRBV5-4,TRBJ2-3,-,TRBD2
TGCAGCGTTGGAAGGGGCGGTGAAGCTTTCTTT,CSVGRGGEAFF,TRBV29-1,TRBJ1-1,-,-
TGTGCCAGCAGCTTCTCAGCTCTCCGGGGGAATGAGCAGTTCTTC,CASSFSALRGNEQFF,TRBV5-5,TRBJ2-1,-,-
TGTGCCAGCAGCTTAGAAGGGGGTAATCAGCCCCAGCATTTT,CASSLEGGNQPQHF,TRBV7-8,TRBJ1-5,-,-
TGTGCCAGCACCCGGACAGGGGGTCTGACTGAAGCTTTCTTT,CASTRTGGLTEAFF,TRBV5-6,TRBJ1-1,-,TRBD1
TGTGCCAGCCGGCCGGGAGGCTCCAACTACGAGCAGTACTTC,CASRPGGSNYEQYF,TRBV28,TRBJ2-7,few,TRBD2
TGTGCCAGCAGCCAAGGAGGAGAAAAACTGTTTTTT,CASSQGGEKLFF,TRBV3-1/TRBV3-2,TRBJ1-4,-,-
TGTGCCAGCAGTTTATCTGACAGGGGGGGAAAACTGTTTTTT,CASSLSDRGGKLFF,TRBV28,TRBJ1-4,-,TRBD1
TGTGCCAGCAGTCTAGGGGGAGAAAGAGTTAGTTCACCCCTCCACTTT,CASSLGGERVSSPLHF,TRBV21-1,TRBJ1-6,-,-
TGTGCCAGCAGCCCCGAAGGACAGCTAGATAATTCACCCCTCCACTTT,CASSPEGQLDNSPLHF,TRBV3-1/TRBV3-2,TRBJ1-6,-,-
TGTGCCAGCAGTGAAGAGGGGGGGTCTGGGGCCAACGTCCTGACTTTC,CASSEEGGSGANVLTF,TRBV2,TRBJ2-6,-,-
TGTGCCAGCAGCTTAGATGCGGGAGATGGTGAGACCCAGTACTTC,CASSLDAGDGETQYF,TRBV7-2,TRBJ2-5,-,TRBD2
TGCGCCAGCAGCGCGAAACTAGCGGGAGGGCCGGATACGCAGTATTTT,CASSAKLAGGPDTQYF,TRBV4-3,TRBJ2-3,-,TRBD2
TGTGCCAGCTCCGGCCAGGGTTTTACCTCCTATGGCTACACCTTC,CASSGQGFTSYGYTF,TRBV18,TRBJ1-2,-,-
TGTGCCAGCAGTGAATTTCCTACACAGGGGGGTAGTGAAAAACTGTTTTTT,CASSEFPTQGGSEKLFF,TRBV25-1,TRBJ1-4,-,TRBD1
TGTGCCAGCAGCCAAGGAACAGGGGGTAGCTCTGGGGCCAACGTCCTGACTTTC,CASSQGTGGSSGANVLTF,TRBV5-7,TRBJ2-6,once,TRBD1
TGTGCCAGCAGCTTGCTACCAGGGGGGAGTGGCTACACCTTC,CASSLLPGGSGYTF,TRBV5-6,TRBJ1-2,once,TRBD1
TGCGCCAGCAGCTTCGCCGGGCAGGGCGGCTGGGAGACCCAGTACTTC,CASSFAGQGGWETQYF,TRBV5-1,TRBJ2-5,-,-
TGTGCCAGCAGTTTAATCTCAGGGGCAAATTCACCCCTCCACTTT,CASSLISGANSPLHF,TRBV28,TRBJ1-6,-,-
TGCGCCAGCAGCGCCGACGGGGATTCACCCCTCCACTTT,CASSADGDSPLHF,TRBV5-1,TRBJ1-6,once,-
TGTGCCAGCAGTGCCACAGGGTGGAGGTATGGCTACACCTTC,CASSATGWRYGYTF,TRBV2,TRBJ1-2,-,-
TGTGCCAGCAGCTCCCTTGAGTCCAACACCGGGGAGCTGTTTTTT,CASSSLESNTGELFF,TRBV11-2,TRBJ2-2,-,-
TGTGCCAGCTCCAGGGGAATGTCAAACGCCGGGCAGTACTTC,CASSRGMSNAGQYF,TRBV6-5,TRBJ2-7,-,-
TGTGCCAGCAGCTTAGGACTAGCGGGACGCACAGATACGCAGTATTTT,CASSLGLAGRTDTQYF,TRBV7-2,TRBJ2-3,-,TRBD2
TGTGCCAGCACCCAAATGGGGAGACGACGCACAGATACGCAGTATTTT,CASTQMGRRRTDTQYF,TRBV5-4,TRBJ2-3,-,-
TGTGCCAGCAGCGCTGGGACAGGGGACAATGAGCAGTTCTTC,CASSAGTGDNEQFF,TRBV9,TRBJ2-1,few,TRBD1